The entry that follows covers one T cell receptor beta chain sequence. Its specificity is unknown. Each donor gave ten milliliters of peripheral blood. This record belongs to a study of blood T cells in healthy people across ages. Overall study findings and caveats: Since the PBMCs were unsorted, naive and antigen-experienced cells could not be conclusively compared. Estimated diversity, derived from one million T cells, was regarded as an underestimate.

The authors ran a second PCR of about 7 to 12 cycles using a sample-barcoded 5' primer and a J-beta primer mix. TCRdb fed the 5' RACE reads into MiXCR, producing one record per CDR3 protein. The profile covers approximately 600,000 distinct CDR3 sequences, with roughly 58% appearing a single time and around 37% taken by the ten largest. The TCR was taken from a man aged 55 to 70 in good health. The specimen was blood.

CDR3 loop: CASSLRIATNEKLFF. In DNA, the CDR3 is TGTGCCAGCAGTTTGAGAATTGCAACTAATGAAAAACTGTTTTTT. The rearrangement links TRBV27 to TRBJ1-4, with D unresolved. Germline CDR1 MNHEY, CDR2 SMNVEV (reference sequence). CDR3 length equals 15 residues. Between the trimmed V and J ends, which lost 3 bases and 0 bases, there was a span of 8 bases. The variable domain in full, with the rest retrieved from reference TRBV27 and TRBJ1-4, is EAQVTQNPRYLITVTGKKLTVTCSQNMNHEYMSWYRQDPGLGLRQIYYSMNVEVTDKGDVPEGYKVSRKEKRNFPLILESPSPNQTSLYFCASSLRIATNEKLFFGSGTQLSVL.